Listed here are 2 T cell receptor beta chains from one sample, sequenced in a study of metastatic and nonmetastatic thyroid tumors. Prior to thyroid surgery, none of the patients had received any treatment. TCRdb re-called the PCR reads via MiXCR. The table has under 30,000 clones, 14% to 15% seen once; the top ten hold roughly 3.3%. The sample consisted of blood. The receptors come from a female donor with papillary thyroid cancer or a benign thyroid nodule (not recorded which). Some clones in this sample may be carry-over from other donors' samples.

This clone was observed at least ten times. V and J are TRBV29-1 and TRBJ2-7; 7 positions agree with TRBD1. The length of the CDR3 is 12 residues. Trimming took 6 bases from V and 6 from J; bases not matched to a gene: 8. The germline V gene encodes CDR1 SQVTM and CDR2 ANQGSEA. The CDR3 protein is CSVRTGDGEQYF. The CDR3 DNA reads as TGCAGCGTGAGAACAGGGGACGGCGAGCAGTACTTC.

This clone was detected many times. The chain joins TRBV20-1 to TRBJ2-1; 7 nucleotides align to TRBD2. The V segment lost 3 bases and the J segment 10 bases; nucleotides outside the gene matches: 12. CDR3 length: 14 amino acids. Looked up from germline, CDR1 is DFQATT and CDR2 is SNEGSKA (reference sequence). The CDR3 region has the DNA TGCAGTGCTAGCCCTGACGCGGGAGCAGGGGAGCAGTTCTTC. Translated, it gives CSASPDAGAGEQFF.